Reported below is one TCR beta chain. The antigen is not known. These data belong to a study of cytomegalovirus exposure and HLA in healthy donors. A multiplex PCR was run with 60 Vbeta primers and 13 Jbeta primers. Profiled with immunoSEQ multiplex PCR; TCRdb holds only in-frame clones, not every one. The table shows around 140,000 clones, with about 77% occurring only once. General study results and limits: It was reported in a later analysis that an Asian-associated ancestry cluster showed fewer N-insertions than the approximately 670-donor mean.

This TCR derives from a male donor in good health and CMV-seronegative. The sample comprised PBMCs.

The CDR3 coding sequence is TGTGCCAGCAGCGAGACTAGCGGGGGCTCCTACGAGCAGTACTTC. Translation gives CASSETSGGSYEQYF. The rearrangement links TRBV13 to TRBJ2-7; TRBD2 aligns across 12 bases. The CDR3 is 15 residues long. Germline lookup yields CDR1 PRHDT and CDR2 FYEKMQ (reference sequence). The V and J ends lost 5 bases and 0 bases, in that order; junction bases with no gene match: 2.